This T cell receptor (beta chain) was identified in a study of OX40 agonist ivuxolimab in advanced cancers. This clone has a handful of counts. The antigen is not known. Produced via immunoSEQ multiplex PCR; TCRdb's table is partial and in-frame only. The table includes approximately 60,000 clones, roughly 86% detected once. V gave up 1 base and J gave up 0 bases, with 13 bases separating them. The CDR3 is 17 residues long. CDR1 and CDR2 from the germline V gene are SGHRS and YFSETQ. General observations from the study: The work left the antigen specificity of expanded peripheral T cells undetermined. CD4+ T cells averaged fewer expanded clones than CD8+ T cells.

This sequence joins TRBV5-1 and TRBJ1-4; the D is unclear. The input for sequencing was CD4+ or CD8+ T cells sorted from blood, taken in a trial of the OX40 agonist ivuxolimab. The TCR was taken from an adult with an advanced solid tumor such as melanoma, head and neck, liver or kidney cancer. The DNA for the CDR3 is TGCGCCAGCAGCTTGAGAGCGAGAGAGGCAACTAATGAAAAACTGTTTTTT. It specifies CASSLRAREATNEKLFF. Using reference TRBV5-1 and TRBJ1-4 for the parts outside the CDR3, the full variable domain is KAGVTQTPRYLIKTRGQQVTLSCSPISGHRSVSWYQQTPGQGLQFLFEYFSETQRNKGNFPGRFSGRQFSNSRSEMNVSTLELGDSALYLCASSLRAREATNEKLFFGSGTQLSVL.